The next 2 T cell receptor beta chains were all read from a single sample in a study of regulatory T cells in long-lasting Graves disease. The TCR beta library used iRepertoire HTBI primers with Arm-PCR amplification of CDR3. Using its own MiXCR run on the multiplex PCR reads, TCRdb lists one record per CDR3 protein. The repertoire has roughly 520,000 distinct CDR3 sequences, approximately 12% of them found once; the top ten carry 8.9%. Time point noted: newly diagnosed GD, antithyroid drugs for less than 3 months. RNA extracted from PBMCs served as the sequencing template. The same data also contributed to another study, on T cells in Graves' hyperthyroidism and ophthalmopathy.

The material was peripheral blood mononuclear cells (PBMCs), obtained at new diagnosis, from a patient treated with antithyroid drugs. Receptors were obtained from a woman in her twenties or thirties with Graves disease.

This chain uses TRBV11-3 with TRBJ2-1, with 9 bases matching TRBD2. This CDR3 is built from 17 residues. The J segment lost 7 bases and the V segment lost 6 bases, leaving 16 bases of the junction unmatched. CDR1 and CDR2 from the germline V gene are SGHNT and YENEEA. The CDR3 is CASSPSRSSGRGNEQFF. CDR3 in DNA: TGTGCCAGCAGTCCCTCTCGAAGTAGCGGGAGAGGGAATGAGCAGTTCTTC.

This clonotype was counted at least ten times. The rearrangement uses TRBV7-9 and TRBJ1-2; D is unresolved. Germline loops: CDR1 SEHNR, CDR2 FQNEAQ (reference sequence). The CDR3 is 12 residues long. V was pared by 4 bases and J by 4 bases, with 7 bases between. CDR3 coding DNA: TGTGCCAGCAGCTCCTGGGGCTATGGCTACACCTTC. This sequence encodes CASSSWGYGYTF. The whole variable domain, filled in from reference TRBV7-9 and TRBJ1-2, reads DTGVSQNPRHKITKRGQNVTFRCDPISEHNRLYWYRQTLGQGPEFLTYFQNEAQLEKSRLLSDRFSAERPKGSFSTLEIQRTEQGDSAMYLCASSSWGYGYTFGSGTRLTVV.